This entry describes one T cell receptor (beta chain). Clones were read by immunoSEQ multiplex PCR, and TCRdb kept only the in-frame ones, dropping some. The sample consists of tens of thousands of clones, approximately 91% of them appearing once. This sample is drawn from a study of T cell changes during pregnancy in multiple sclerosis. CDR3 size: 14 residues. The ends lost 1 base at V and 2 bases at J; junction bases unmatched: 1. CDR1 and CDR2 from the germline V gene are MGHDK and SYGVNS. This clonotype was obtained from a female donor with multiple sclerosis, enrolled in a pregnancy study. The sequencing here drew on peripheral blood, taken in the second trimester of pregnancy. The chain links TRBV25-1 to TRBJ1-2; 7 nucleotides line up with TRBD1. The CDR3 region has the DNA TGTGCCAGCAGTGAATTGGGACAGAACTATGGCTACACCTTC. Its translation is CASSELGQNYGYTF.